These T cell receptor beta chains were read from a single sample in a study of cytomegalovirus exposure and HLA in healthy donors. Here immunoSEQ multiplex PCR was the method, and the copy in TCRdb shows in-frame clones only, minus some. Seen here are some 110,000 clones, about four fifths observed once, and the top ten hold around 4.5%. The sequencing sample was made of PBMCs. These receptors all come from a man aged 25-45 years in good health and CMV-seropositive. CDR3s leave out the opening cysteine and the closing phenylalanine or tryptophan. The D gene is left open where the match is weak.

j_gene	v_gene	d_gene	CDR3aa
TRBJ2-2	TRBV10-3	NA	AIGQRTGELF
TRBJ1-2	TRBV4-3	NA	ASSQSYRDYGYT
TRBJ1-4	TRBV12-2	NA	ASRLGGFHGEKEKLF
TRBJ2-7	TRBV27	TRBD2	ASSGPGLAGSYEQY
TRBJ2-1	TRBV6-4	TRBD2	ASSDGLAGDNEQF
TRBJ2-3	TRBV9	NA	ASSVHTDTQY
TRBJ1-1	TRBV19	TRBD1	ASSIAGGGDTEAF
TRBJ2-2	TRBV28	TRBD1	ASRESTGSGTGELF
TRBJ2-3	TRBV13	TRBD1	ASSQTRTGRTDTQY
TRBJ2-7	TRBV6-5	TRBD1	ASTQIWDSSYEQY
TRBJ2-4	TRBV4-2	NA	ASSQDQAGKNIQY
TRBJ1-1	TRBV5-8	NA	ASSFGEANTEAF
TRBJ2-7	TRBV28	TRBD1	ASSVHRGAEQY
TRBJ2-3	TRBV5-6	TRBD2	ASARERGGKDTQY
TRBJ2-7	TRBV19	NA	ASSNRGPGYEQY
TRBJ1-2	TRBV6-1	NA	ASSEAPQKLGGYT
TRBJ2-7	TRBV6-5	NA	ASSYTSGPLNEQY
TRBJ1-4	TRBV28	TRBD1	ASNLGAGPGQGEFNEKLF
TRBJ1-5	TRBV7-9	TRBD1	ASSPGFDRGLRQPQH
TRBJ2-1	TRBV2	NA	ASSEGQGPYNEQF
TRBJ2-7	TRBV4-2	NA	ASSQVNRETYEQY
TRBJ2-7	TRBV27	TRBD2	ASSSSGGAVSYEQY
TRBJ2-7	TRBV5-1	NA	ASSLTGQEGYEQY
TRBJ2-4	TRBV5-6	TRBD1	ASSLAGTEGNIQY
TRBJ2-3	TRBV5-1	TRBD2	ASSVNGRAPDTQY
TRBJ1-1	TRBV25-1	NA	ASRKGGGATEAF
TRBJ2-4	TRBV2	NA	ASSDPLAKNIQY
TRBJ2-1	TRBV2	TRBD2	ASSDPRGGWNEQF
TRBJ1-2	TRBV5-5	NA	ASSIQDRRSSTGGYT
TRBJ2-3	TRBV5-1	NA	ASSTPGTLGTDTQY
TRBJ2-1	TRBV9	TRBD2	ASSVGGGVVFEQF
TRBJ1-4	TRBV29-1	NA	SVAGGVGEKLF
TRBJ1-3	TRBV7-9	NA	SSEGLGNTIY
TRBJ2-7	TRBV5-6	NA	ASSFPTGSYEQY
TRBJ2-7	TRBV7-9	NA	SSSLVAVEGFSYEQY
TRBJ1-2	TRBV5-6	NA	ASSLDRNYGYT
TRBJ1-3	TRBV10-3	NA	AISEQGGGNTIY
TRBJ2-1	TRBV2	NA	ASSEPGAVYNEQF
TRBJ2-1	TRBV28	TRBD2	ASSLWSGGPFSPYNEQF
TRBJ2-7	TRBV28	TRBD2	ASSSPGLAGGGNEQY
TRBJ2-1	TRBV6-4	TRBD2	ASSVLAGGPNEQF
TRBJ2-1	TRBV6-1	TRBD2	ASSDLAGGYNEQF
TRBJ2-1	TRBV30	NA	AWSVVLFVVSNEQF
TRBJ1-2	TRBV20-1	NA	SAPTGYGYT
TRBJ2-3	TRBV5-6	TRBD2	ASSLVSGADTQY
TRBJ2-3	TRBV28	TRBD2	ASGTSGSTDTQY